This passage covers 25 T cell receptor beta chains from one sample sequenced in a study of CD4 T cell repertoires and nickel (TCRdb year 2020). The receptor library was made with RT-PCR. These reads were obtained on an Illumina MiSeq. TCRdb trimmed public reads at Q25 via fastp, called clones via MiXCR and kept in-frame beta chains. CDR3 protein duplicates are merged, each entry listing the most common genes and DNA. The table for this sample lists 200 to 250 distinct CDR3 sequences; roughly 50% of them were counted only once. The ten largest clones capture 35% to 40% of the sample. Sequenced sample: CD4+ T cells from blood, not recorded whether cultured. The receptors stem from a human donor in a nickel allergy study, with or without nickel allergy (not recorded which). It is not recorded whether this sample comes from one donor or several.

By proportion, this clonotype is hyperexpanded. The rearrangement joins TRBV30 to TRBJ1-2; maybe TRBD1 (5 bases). Trimming removed 4 bases from V and 3 bases from J, with 12 bases in between. This CDR3 has 13 amino acids. Germline CDR1 reads GTSNPN; CDR2 reads SVGIG (reference sequence). CDR3 protein: CAWTGQLYYGYTF. As DNA, the CDR3 is TGTGCCTGGACAGGGCAACTATACTATGGCTACACCTTC. The complete variable domain, with remaining parts taken from reference TRBV30 and TRBJ1-2, reads SQTIHQWPATLVQPVGSPLSLECTVEGTSNPNLYWYRQAAGRGLQLLFYSVGIGQISSEVPQNLSASRPQDRQFILSSKKLLLSDSGFYLCAWTGQLYYGYTFGSGTRLTVV.

The chain carries TRBV5-1 and TRBJ1-5; 7 bases map to TRBD1. The CDR3 covers 15 residues. J was trimmed by 5 bases and V by 3 bases; bases with no gene match: 8. Per germline, CDR1 SGHRS and CDR2 YFSETQ. CDR3 loop: CASSYGSGTDQPQHF. The CDR3 DNA is TGCGCCAGCAGCTACGGGTCCGGGACAGATCAGCCCCAGCATTTT.

CDR3 coding DNA: TGTGCCAGCAGTTTAGGCCAGGGACAAGAGACCCAGTACTTC. It specifies CASSLGQGQETQYF. The rearrangement joins TRBV12-3 or TRBV12-4 to TRBJ2-5, with D possibly TRBD1 on 5 matching bases. The V end was cut by 1 base, the J end by 2 bases, with 8 bases between. This CDR3 has 14 amino acids.

The J gene is TRBJ1-5, the V gene TRBV20-1; D unclear. V dropped 3 bases and J dropped 4 bases, with 16 bases sitting between them. The germline V gene has CDR1 DFQATT and CDR2 SNEGSKA (reference sequence). The CDR3 totals 15 residues. Here the CDR3 DNA reads TGCAGTGCTAGTCGAATCCGGACCCCAAATCAGCCCCAGCATTTT. This sequence encodes CSASRIRTPNQPQHF.

V gene TRBV11-2 combines with J gene TRBJ2-7, with 7 bases lining up with TRBD1. The CDR3 contains 14 residues. V lost 4 bases, J lost 6 bases, and 9 bases stayed unmatched. CDR1 is SGHAT, CDR2 FQNNGV, per germline. The chain's CDR3 is CASSSGQVLGEQYF. The CDR3 region has the DNA TGTGCCAGCAGCTCAGGACAGGTGCTTGGCGAGCAGTACTTC.

This sequence joins TRBV20-1 and TRBJ1-6; 7 nucleotides agree with TRBD1. CDR1 DFQATT and CDR2 SNEGSKA come from the germline V gene (reference sequence). The CDR3 is 12 amino acids. V dropped 2 bases and J dropped 8; count of bases not matched to a gene: 0. DNA of the CDR3: TGCAGTGCTAGACAGGGGGATTCACCCCTCCACTTT. Amino acids: CSARQGDSPLHF.

The chain carries TRBV5-5 and TRBJ1-2, with 10 bases matching TRBD1. The junction had 4 bases not matched to a gene; V was cut back by 1 base and J by 7 bases. This CDR3 is built from 14 residues. Germline V gene sequence: CDR1 SGHKS, CDR2 YYEKEE (reference sequence). This CDR3 is CASSLRTGGVGYTF. DNA for the CDR3: TGTGCCAGCAGCTTGAGGACAGGGGGAGTTGGCTACACCTTC.

The chain carries TRBV5-1 and TRBJ2-3; TRBD2 agrees at 11 bases. CDR3 size: 16 residues. CDR1 is SGHRS and CDR2 is YFSETQ in the germline V gene. With V trimmed by 3 bases and J by 2 bases, 5 bases remained unmatched. The CDR3 here is CASSSGLAGYTDTQYF. DNA of the CDR3: TGCGCCAGCAGCTCCGGACTAGCGGGTTACACAGATACGCAGTATTTT.

J is TRBJ2-3 and V is TRBV19; 7 bases align to TRBD1. This CDR3 spans 15 amino acids. The germline CDR1 and CDR2 sequences are LNHDA and SQIVND (reference sequence). V shed 4 bases, J shed 2 bases, and the junction held 6 bases outside the gene matches. Written as DNA, the CDR3 is TGTGCCAGTAGTACTCCGGGACAGATCACAGATACGCAGTATTTT. Translating gives CASSTPGQITDTQYF.

This chain links TRBV5-1 with TRBJ1-5; D uncertain. Germline assignment: CDR1 SGHRS and CDR2 YFSETQ. This CDR3 region has 13 residues. V lost 4 bases to trimming and J lost 0 bases, with 5 bases between them. The CDR3 loop is CASSRDSNQPQHF. CDR3 DNA sequence: TGCGCCAGCAGCCGCGATAGCAATCAGCCCCAGCATTTT.

V usage is TRBV27 and J usage is TRBJ2-2; perhaps TRBD1 as D (6 bases). The CDR3 spans 15 residues. V lost 5 bases, J lost 1 base, and 11 bases lay in between. Germline CDR1 reads MNHEY; CDR2 reads SMNVEV (reference sequence). CDR3 bases: TGTGCCAGCAGTGTCACAGGGATGAACACCGGGGAGCTGTTTTTT. Translating it yields CASSVTGMNTGELFF.

This sequence joins TRBV12-3 or TRBV12-4 and TRBJ1-4; 7 bases line up with TRBD1. J was trimmed by 7 bases and V by 2 bases; bases with no gene match: 4. This CDR3 has 14 residues. The CDR3 region has the DNA TGTGCCAGCAGTTTACGACAGGGTGGTGAAAAACTGTTTTTT. The encoded protein is CASSLRQGGEKLFF.

The rearrangement joins TRBV20-1 to TRBJ1-3, with 7 bases identical to TRBD1. The CDR3 is made up of 14 amino acids. The germline V gene encodes CDR1 DFQATT and CDR2 SNEGSKA (reference sequence). The junction had 8 bases not matched to a gene; V was cut back by 6 bases and J by 3 bases. CDR3 protein: CSARQGPLGNTIYF. As DNA, the CDR3 is TGCAGTGCCAGACAGGGCCCGCTTGGAAACACCATATATTTT.

This chain links TRBV2 with TRBJ2-7; D remains ambiguous. The V end lost 8 bases, the J end lost 3 bases, and 8 bases lay between the germline ends. This CDR3 contains 11 residues. The germline gives CDR1 SNHLY, CDR2 FYNNEI. CDR3 DNA: TGTGCCAGCCGAAATCTCTACGAGCAGTACTTC. Protein product: CASRNLYEQYF.

The CDR3 loop is CASSSSGRLSLNTEAFF. DNA for the CDR3: TGCGCCAGCAGCTCCTCGGGACGTTTAAGTCTGAACACTGAAGCTTTCTTT. The genes are TRBV5-1 and TRBJ1-1, with D maybe TRBD1 (5 bases). The CDR3 runs to 17 residues. Germline V gene sequence: CDR1 SGHRS, CDR2 YFSETQ. Trimming left V 3 bases short and J 0 bases short, with 18 bases between.

This clonotype came up a few times. The chain combines TRBV18 with TRBJ1-2, with D maybe TRBD1 (5 bases). Trimming cost V 3 bases and J 1 base, with 12 bases left between them. The CDR3 length is 15 residues. In germline, CDR1 is KGHSH, CDR2 LQKENI. The CDR3 nucleotides read TGTGCCAGCTCACCTGATCTGACAGATAACTATGGCTACACCTTC. Translating it yields CASSPDLTDNYGYTF.

The chain joins TRBV7-8 to TRBJ2-1, with a possible D match to TRBD1 (6 bases). From germline, CDR1 is SGHVS and CDR2 FQNEAQ. The CDR3 has 15 residues. The ends were cut back, 1 base at V and 4 bases at J, with 11 bases in the middle. The CDR3 region has the DNA TGTGCCAGCAGCTTAGAAGGACAGTCTTACAATGAGCAGTTCTTC. It yields the protein CASSLEGQSYNEQFF. Complete variable domain (other parts from reference TRBV7-8 and TRBJ2-1): GAGVSQSPRYKVAKRGQDVALRCDPISGHVSLFWYQQALGQGPEFLTYFQNEAQLDKSGLPSDRFFAERPEGSVSTLKIQRTQQEDSAVYLCASSLEGQSYNEQFFGPGTRLTVL.

In this sample, this clonotype turned up a few times. The chain joins TRBV6-5 to TRBJ1-6; D possibly corresponds to TRBD1 (6 bases). The CDR3 extends over 19 amino acids. Germline assignment: CDR1 MNHEY and CDR2 SVGAGI. Trimming pared 0 bases from V and 0 bases from J, leaving 15 bases between. CDR3 nucleotides: TGTGCCAGCAGTTACTCGAGGGGCGGGGGCAACTCCTATAATTCACCCCTCCACTTT. It codes for CASSYSRGGGNSYNSPLHF.

The rearrangement links TRBV18 to TRBJ1-2; 7 nucleotides align to TRBD1. The CDR3 runs to 16 residues. Germline CDR1 KGHSH, CDR2 LQKENI. Trimming removed 0 bases from V and 4 bases from J; junction bases left unmatched: 8. CDR3 sequence reads: CASSPPRQGPSYGYTF. The CDR3 nucleotides are TGTGCCAGCTCACCACCGAGACAGGGACCGTCCTATGGCTACACCTTC. The full variable domain, in which reference TRBV18 and TRBJ1-2 provide the parts outside the CDR3, is NAGVMQNPRHLVRRRGQEARLRCSPMKGHSHVYWYRQLPEEGLKFMVYLQKENIIDESGMPKERFSAEFPKEGPSILRIQQVVRGDSAAYFCASSPPRQGPSYGYTFGSGTRLTVV.

This clonotype was seen just once. V usage is TRBV3-1 and J usage is TRBJ1-5, with 7 bases matching TRBD1. Unmatched junction bases numbered 3, after V lost 1 base and J lost 3 bases. The CDR3 consists of 15 residues. Germline CDR1 reads LGHDT; CDR2 reads YNNKEL (reference sequence). CDR3 amino acids: CASSQGGTVNQPQHF. CDR3 nucleotide sequence: TGTGCCAGCAGCCAAGGGGGGACAGTCAATCAGCCCCAGCATTTT.

This chain connects TRBV29-1 to TRBJ1-2, with D perhaps matching TRBD1 (5 bases). The CDR3 length is 12 residues. Trimming shortened V by 6 bases and J by 4 bases, and 12 bases separated the two germline ends. Germline loops: CDR1 SQVTM, CDR2 ANQGSEA. The chain's CDR3 is CSVTGTIYGYTF. Here the CDR3 DNA reads TGCAGCGTCACTGGGACCATCTATGGCTACACCTTC.

The chain uses TRBV7-2 and TRBJ1-5; D is perhaps TRBD1 (5 bases). This CDR3 is 15 amino acids long. Trimming stripped 5 bases from V and 0 bases from J, with 11 bases between. Per the germline V gene, CDR1 is SGHTA and CDR2 is FQGNSA. CDR3 in DNA: TGTGCCAGCAGCCCTGTACAGGCTAGCAATCAGCCCCAGCATTTT. Its translation is CASSPVQASNQPQHF.

This clonotype has more than one count but fewer than ten. The chain employs TRBV2 and TRBJ1-6; tentatively, D is TRBD1 (6 bases). Germline CDR1 reads SNHLY; CDR2 reads FYNNEI. This CDR3 contains 15 residues. V lost 6 bases to trimming and J lost 6 bases, with 15 bases between them. CDR3 sequence (DNA): TGTGCCAGCAGGACGGGGGGCGCACGTAATTCACCCCTCCACTTT. Protein product: CASRTGGARNSPLHF.

The chain uses TRBV2 and TRBJ2-7; D is ambiguous. CDR3 length: 13 amino acids. The ends were cut back, 7 bases at V and 1 base at J, with 11 bases in the middle. Germline values: CDR1 SNHLY, CDR2 FYNNEI. The CDR3 protein is CASTPTKSYEQYF. The CDR3 DNA follows: TGTGCCAGCACCCCAACCAAATCCTACGAGCAGTACTTC.

The chain uses TRBV6-2 or TRBV6-3 and TRBJ2-7; 11 nucleotides match TRBD2. The CDR3 is made up of 16 amino acids. V gave up 4 bases and J gave up 2 bases; unmatched junction bases: 7. The germline V gene encodes CDR1 MNHEY and CDR2 SVGEGT. Here the CDR3 DNA reads TGTGCCAGCAGTTCCCAAGGGACTAGCGGTACCTACGAGCAGTACTTC. Protein sequence: CASSSQGTSGTYEQYF.